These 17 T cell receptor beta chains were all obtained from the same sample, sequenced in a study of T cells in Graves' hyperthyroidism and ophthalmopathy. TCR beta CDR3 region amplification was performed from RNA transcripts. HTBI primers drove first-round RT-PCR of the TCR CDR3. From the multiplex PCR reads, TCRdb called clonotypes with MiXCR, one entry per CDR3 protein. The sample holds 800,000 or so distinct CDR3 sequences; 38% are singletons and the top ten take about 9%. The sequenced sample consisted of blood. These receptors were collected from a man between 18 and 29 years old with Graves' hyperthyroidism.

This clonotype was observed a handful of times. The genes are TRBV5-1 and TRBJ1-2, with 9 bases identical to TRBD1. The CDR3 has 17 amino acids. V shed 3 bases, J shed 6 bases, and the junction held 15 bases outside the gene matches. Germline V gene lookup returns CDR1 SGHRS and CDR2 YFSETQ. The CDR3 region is CASSSRTTGTGSHGYTF. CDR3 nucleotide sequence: TGCGCCAGCAGCTCTCGCACTACCGGGACAGGGTCCCATGGCTACACCTTC.

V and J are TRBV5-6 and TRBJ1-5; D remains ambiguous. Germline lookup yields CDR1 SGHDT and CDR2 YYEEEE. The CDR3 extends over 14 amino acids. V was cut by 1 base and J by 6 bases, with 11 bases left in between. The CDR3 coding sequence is TGTGCCAGCAGCTTGAGAGGGAACGGTCAGCCCCAGCATTTT. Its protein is CASSLRGNGQPQHF.

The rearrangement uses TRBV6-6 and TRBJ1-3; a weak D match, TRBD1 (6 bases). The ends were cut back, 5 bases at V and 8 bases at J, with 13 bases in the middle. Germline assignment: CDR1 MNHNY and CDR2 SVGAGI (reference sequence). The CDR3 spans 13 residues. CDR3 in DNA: TGTGCCAGCAGTCAACAGGGTAGCGACACCATATATTTT. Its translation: CASSQQGSDTIYF.

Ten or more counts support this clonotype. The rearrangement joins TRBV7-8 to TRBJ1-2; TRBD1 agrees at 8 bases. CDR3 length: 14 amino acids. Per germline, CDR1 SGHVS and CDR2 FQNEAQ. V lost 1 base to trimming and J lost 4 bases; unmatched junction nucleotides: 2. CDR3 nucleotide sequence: TGTGCCAGCAGCTTAGGACAGGGGACCTATGGCTACACCTTC. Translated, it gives CASSLGQGTYGYTF. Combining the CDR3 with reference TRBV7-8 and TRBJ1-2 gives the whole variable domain GAGVSQSPRYKVAKRGQDVALRCDPISGHVSLFWYQQALGQGPEFLTYFQNEAQLDKSGLPSDRFFAERPEGSVSTLKIQRTQQEDSAVYLCASSLGQGTYGYTFGSGTRLTVV.

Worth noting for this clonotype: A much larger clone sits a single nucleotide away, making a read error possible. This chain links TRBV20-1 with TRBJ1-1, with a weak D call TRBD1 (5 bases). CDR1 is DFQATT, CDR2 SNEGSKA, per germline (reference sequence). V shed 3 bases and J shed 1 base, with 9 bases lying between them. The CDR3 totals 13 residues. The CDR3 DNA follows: TGCAGTGCTAGCGGACATTCGAACACTGAAGCTTTCTTT. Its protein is CSASGHSNTEAFF.

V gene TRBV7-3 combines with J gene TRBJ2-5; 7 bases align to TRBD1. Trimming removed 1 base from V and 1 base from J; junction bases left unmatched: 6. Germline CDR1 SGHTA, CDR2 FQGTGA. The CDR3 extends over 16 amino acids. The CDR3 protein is CASSLSEGASQETQYF. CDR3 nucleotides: TGTGCCAGCAGCTTAAGCGAGGGGGCGTCCCAAGAGACCCAGTACTTC. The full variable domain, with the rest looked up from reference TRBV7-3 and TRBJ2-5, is GAGVSQTPSNKVTEKGKYVELRCDPISGHTALYWYRQSLGQGPEFLIYFQGTGAADDSGLPNDRFFAVRPEGSVSTLKIQRTERGDSAVYLCASSLSEGASQETQYFGPGTRLLVL.

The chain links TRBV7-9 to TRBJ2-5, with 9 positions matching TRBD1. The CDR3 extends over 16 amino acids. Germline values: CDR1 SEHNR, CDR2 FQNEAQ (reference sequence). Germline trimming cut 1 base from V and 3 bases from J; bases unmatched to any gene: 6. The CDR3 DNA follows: TGTGCCAGCAGCTTAGAACTGACAGGGGGTAAAGAGACCCAGTACTTC. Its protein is CASSLELTGGKETQYF.

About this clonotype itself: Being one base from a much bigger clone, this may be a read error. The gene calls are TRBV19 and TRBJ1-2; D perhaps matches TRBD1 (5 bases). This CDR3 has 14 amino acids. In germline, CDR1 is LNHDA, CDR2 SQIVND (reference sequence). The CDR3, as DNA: TGTGCCGGTAGTGCTACGACAGTTAACTATGGCTACACCTTC. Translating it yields CAGSATTVNYGYTF.

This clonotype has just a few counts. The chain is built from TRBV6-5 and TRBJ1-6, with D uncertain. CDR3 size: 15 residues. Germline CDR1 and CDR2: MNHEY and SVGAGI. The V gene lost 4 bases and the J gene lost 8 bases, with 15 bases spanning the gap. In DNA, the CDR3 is TGTGCCAGCAGTTTGAATACTGAATGGGATTCACCCCTCCACTTT. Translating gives CASSLNTEWDSPLHF.

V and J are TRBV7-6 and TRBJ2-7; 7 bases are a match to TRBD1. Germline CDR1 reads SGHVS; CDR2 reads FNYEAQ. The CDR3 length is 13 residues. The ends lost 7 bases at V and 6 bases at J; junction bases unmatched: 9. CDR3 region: CASTPTGTAEQYF. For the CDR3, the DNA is TGTGCCAGCACACCCACCGGGACAGCCGAGCAGTACTTC. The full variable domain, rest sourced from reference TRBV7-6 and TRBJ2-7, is GAGVSQSPRYKVTKRGQDVALRCDPISGHVSLYWYRQALGQGPEFLTYFNYEAQQDKSGLPNDRFSAERPEGSISTLTIQRTEQRDSAMYRCASTPTGTAEQYFGPGTRLTVT.

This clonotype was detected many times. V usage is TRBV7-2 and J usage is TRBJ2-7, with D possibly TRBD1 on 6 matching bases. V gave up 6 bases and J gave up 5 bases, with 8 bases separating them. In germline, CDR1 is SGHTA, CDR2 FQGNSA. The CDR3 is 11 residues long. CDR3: CASREGDEQYF. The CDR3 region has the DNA TGTGCCAGCAGAGAGGGGGACGAGCAGTACTTC.

The DNA of the CDR3 is TGTGCCAGCAGCTTAGACGTGCGGGAGGGCGCCGGGGAGCTGTTTTTT. This gives the protein CASSLDVREGAGELFF. The rearrangement links TRBV7-9 to TRBJ2-2; 9 nucleotides agree with TRBD2. This CDR3 contains 16 residues. The V segment lost 1 base and the J segment 6 bases; nucleotides outside the gene matches: 6. Germline V lookup: CDR1 SEHNR, CDR2 FQNEAQ (reference sequence).

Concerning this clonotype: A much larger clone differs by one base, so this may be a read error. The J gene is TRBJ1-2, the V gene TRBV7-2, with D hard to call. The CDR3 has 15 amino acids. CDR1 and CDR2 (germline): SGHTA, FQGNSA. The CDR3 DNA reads TGCGCCAGCAGCCCCCCGGCACAGTCTAACTATGGCTACACCTTC. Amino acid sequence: CASSPPAQSNYGYTF.

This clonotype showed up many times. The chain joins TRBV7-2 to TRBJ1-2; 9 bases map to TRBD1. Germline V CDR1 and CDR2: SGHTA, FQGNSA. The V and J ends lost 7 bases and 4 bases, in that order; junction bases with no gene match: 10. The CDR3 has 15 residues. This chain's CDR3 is CASTEGQGHGYGYTF. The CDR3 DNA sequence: TGTGCCAGCACCGAAGGACAGGGGCATGGCTATGGCTACACCTTC.

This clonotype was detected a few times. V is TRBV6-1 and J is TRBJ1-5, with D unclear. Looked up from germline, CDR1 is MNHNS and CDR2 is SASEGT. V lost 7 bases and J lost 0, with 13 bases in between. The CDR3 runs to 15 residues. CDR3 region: CASTTNKDSNQPQHF. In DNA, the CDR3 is TGTGCCAGCACCACTAACAAGGATAGCAATCAGCCCCAGCATTTT.

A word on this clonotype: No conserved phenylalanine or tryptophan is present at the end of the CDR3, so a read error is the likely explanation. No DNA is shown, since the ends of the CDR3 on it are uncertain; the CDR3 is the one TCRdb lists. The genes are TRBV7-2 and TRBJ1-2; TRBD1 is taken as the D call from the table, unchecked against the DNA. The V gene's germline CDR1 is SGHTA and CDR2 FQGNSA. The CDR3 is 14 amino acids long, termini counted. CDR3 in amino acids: CASSSTRTRDRFFY.

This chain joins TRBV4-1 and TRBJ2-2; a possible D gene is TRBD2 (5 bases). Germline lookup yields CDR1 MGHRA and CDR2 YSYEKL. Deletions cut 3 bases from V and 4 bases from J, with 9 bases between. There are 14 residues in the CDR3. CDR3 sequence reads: CASSQMAGTGELFF. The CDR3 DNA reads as TGCGCCAGCAGCCAGATGGCGGGCACCGGGGAGCTGTTTTTT.